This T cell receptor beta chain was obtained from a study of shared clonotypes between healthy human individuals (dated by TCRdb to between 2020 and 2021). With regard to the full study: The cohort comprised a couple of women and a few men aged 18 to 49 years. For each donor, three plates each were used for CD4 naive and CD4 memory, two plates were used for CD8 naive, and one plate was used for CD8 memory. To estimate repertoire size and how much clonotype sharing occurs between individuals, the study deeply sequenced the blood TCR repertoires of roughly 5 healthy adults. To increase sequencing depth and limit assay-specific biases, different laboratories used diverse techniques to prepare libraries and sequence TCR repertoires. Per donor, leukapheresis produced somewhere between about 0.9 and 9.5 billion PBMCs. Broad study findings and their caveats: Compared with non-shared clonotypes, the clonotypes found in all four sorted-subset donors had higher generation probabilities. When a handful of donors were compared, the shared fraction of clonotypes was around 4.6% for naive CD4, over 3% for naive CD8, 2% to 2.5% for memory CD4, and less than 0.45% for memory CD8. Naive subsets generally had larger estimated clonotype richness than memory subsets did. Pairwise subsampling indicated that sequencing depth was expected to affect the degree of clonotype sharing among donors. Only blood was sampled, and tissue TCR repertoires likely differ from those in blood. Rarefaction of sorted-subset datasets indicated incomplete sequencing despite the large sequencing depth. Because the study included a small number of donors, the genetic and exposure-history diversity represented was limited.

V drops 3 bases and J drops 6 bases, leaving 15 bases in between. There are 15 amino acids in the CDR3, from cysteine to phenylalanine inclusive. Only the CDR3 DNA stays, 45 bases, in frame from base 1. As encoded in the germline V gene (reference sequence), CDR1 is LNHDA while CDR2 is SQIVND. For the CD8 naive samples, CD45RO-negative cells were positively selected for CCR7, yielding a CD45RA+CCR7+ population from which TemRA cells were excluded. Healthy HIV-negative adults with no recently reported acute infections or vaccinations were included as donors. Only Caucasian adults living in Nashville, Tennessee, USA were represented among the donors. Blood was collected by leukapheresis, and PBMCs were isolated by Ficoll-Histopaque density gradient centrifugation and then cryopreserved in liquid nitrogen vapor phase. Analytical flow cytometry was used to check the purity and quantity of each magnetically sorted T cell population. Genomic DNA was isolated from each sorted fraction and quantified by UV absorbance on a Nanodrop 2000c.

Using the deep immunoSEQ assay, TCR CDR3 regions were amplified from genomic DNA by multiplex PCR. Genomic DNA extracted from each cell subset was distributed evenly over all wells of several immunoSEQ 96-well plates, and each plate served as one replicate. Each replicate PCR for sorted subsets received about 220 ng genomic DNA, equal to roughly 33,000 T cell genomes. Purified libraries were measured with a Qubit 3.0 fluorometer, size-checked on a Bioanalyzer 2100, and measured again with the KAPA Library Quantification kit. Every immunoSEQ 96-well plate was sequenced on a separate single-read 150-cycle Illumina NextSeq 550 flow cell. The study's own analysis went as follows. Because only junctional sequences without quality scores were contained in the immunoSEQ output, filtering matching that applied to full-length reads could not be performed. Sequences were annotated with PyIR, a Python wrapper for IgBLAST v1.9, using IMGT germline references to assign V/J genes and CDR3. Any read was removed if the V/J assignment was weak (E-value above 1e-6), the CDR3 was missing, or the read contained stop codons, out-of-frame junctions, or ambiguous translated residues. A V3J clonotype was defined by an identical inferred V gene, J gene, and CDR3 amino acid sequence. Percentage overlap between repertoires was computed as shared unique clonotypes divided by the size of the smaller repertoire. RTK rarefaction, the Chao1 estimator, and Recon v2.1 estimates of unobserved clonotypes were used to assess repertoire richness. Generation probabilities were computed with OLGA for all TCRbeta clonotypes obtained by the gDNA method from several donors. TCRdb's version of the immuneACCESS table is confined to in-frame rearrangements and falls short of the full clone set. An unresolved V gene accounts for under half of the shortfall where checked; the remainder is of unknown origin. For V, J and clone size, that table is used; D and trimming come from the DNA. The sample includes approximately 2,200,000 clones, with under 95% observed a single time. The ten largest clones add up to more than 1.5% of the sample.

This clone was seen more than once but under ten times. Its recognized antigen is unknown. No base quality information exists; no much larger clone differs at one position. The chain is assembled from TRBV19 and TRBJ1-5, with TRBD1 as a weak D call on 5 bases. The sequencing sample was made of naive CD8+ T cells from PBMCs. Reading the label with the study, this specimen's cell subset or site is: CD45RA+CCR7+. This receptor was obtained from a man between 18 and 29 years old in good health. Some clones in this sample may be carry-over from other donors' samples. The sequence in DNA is TGTGCCAGTAGTATCAGAGGGGCAGTCAGTCAGCCCCAGCATTTT. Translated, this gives CASSIRGAVSQPQHF.